These 27 T cell receptor beta chains share one sample of origin, sequenced in a study of blood T cell repertoires in COVID-19. Some clones are missing from TCRdb's copy, which holds only in-frame ones; the method was immunoSEQ multiplex PCR. The table records tens of thousands of clones, nearly 80% of them present only once. Source material: peripheral blood. All receptors come from a human donor in a cohort sampled during active COVID-19.

The J gene is TRBJ1-2, the V gene TRBV6-2 or TRBV6-3; 7 bases align to TRBD1. Germline V CDR1 and CDR2: MNHEY, SVGEGT. The junction had 2 bases not matched to a gene; V was cut back by 0 bases and J by 1 base. This CDR3 is built from 15 residues. The CDR3 DNA reads as TGTGCCAGCAGTTACTCCGGGACAGTTAACTATGGCTACACCTTC. It specifies CASSYSGTVNYGYTF.

V and J are TRBV3-1 (or the pseudogene TRBV3-2) and TRBJ2-2, with 15 positions matching TRBD2. J was trimmed by 4 bases and V by 1 base; bases with no gene match: 4. Germline V lookup: CDR1 LGHDT, CDR2 YNNKEL (reference sequence). CDR3 size: 18 residues. CDR3 sequence (DNA): TGTGCCAGCAGCCAAGGGGGACTAGCGGGGGGCGGCACCGGGGAGCTGTTTTTT. Protein: CASSQGGLAGGGTGELFF.

This sequence joins TRBV5-6 and TRBJ1-2; the match to TRBD1 covers 7 bases. This CDR3 contains 12 residues. The V gene's germline CDR1 is SGHDT and CDR2 YYEEEE. J gave up 4 bases and V 7 bases, and 4 bases lay outside the gene matches. In DNA form, the CDR3 reads TGTGCCAGCCAGACAGGGAGCTATGGCTACACCTTC. This sequence encodes CASQTGSYGYTF.

The V gene is TRBV12-3 or TRBV12-4, the J gene TRBJ2-1; possibly TRBD2 for D (6 bases). This CDR3 region has 12 residues. V gave up 3 bases and J gave up 7 bases, with 7 bases separating them. The CDR3 sequence is CASSLGGNEQFF. CDR3 nucleotides: TGTGCCAGCAGTTTGGGGGGTAATGAGCAGTTCTTC.

V and J are TRBV19 and TRBJ1-1; 8 nucleotides match TRBD1. The germline V gene has CDR1 LNHDA and CDR2 SQIVND (reference sequence). The CDR3 is 13 residues long. Trimming removed 8 bases from V and 5 bases from J; junction bases left unmatched: 7. The CDR3 reads CASSDRATTEAFF. The CDR3 DNA is TGTGCCAGTTCGGACAGGGCGACTACTGAAGCTTTCTTT.

The chain employs TRBV6-5 and TRBJ2-7; D possibly corresponds to TRBD2 (7 bases). CDR1 is MNHEY, CDR2 SVGAGI, per germline. This CDR3 has 14 amino acids. The V end lost 0 bases, the J end lost 6 bases, and 12 bases lay between the germline ends. For the CDR3, the DNA is TGTGCCAGCAGTTACTCGGGGGGGCGCCGCGAGCAGTACTTC. The encoded protein is CASSYSGGRREQYF.

The V and J genes are TRBV28 and TRBJ2-2, with D perhaps matching TRBD2 (6 bases). The CDR3 runs 13 residues. With 3 bases removed from V and 6 bases from J, the gap between germline ends came to 8 bases. The germline gives CDR1 MDHEN, CDR2 SYDVKM. Here the CDR3 reads CASSFRGSGELFF. Written as DNA, the CDR3 is TGTGCCAGCAGTTTCCGGGGGTCCGGGGAGCTGTTTTTT.

This clone was seen once. The chain joins TRBV19 to TRBJ2-4; 13 nucleotides line up with TRBD2. The CDR3 is 16 amino acids. The V and J ends lost 5 bases and 8 bases, in that order; junction bases with no gene match: 9. Germline V gives CDR1 LNHDA, CDR2 SQIVND (reference sequence). CDR3 residues: CASSPGGLAGRYIQYF. The CDR3 nucleotides are TGTGCCAGTAGTCCAGGGGGACTAGCGGGAAGGTACATTCAGTACTTC.

V gene TRBV5-1 combines with J gene TRBJ2-2, with 12 nucleotides matching TRBD1. The CDR3 is 16 amino acids. With V trimmed by 7 bases and J by 7 bases, 11 bases remained unmatched. The V gene's germline CDR1 is SGHRS and CDR2 YFSETQ. The CDR3 DNA follows: TGCGCCAGCGGCGCCGGGACAGGGGGCTTTGGCGGGGAGCTGTTTTTT. This encodes CASGAGTGGFGGELFF.

The CDR3 nucleotides are TGTGCCAGCAGCGTAGGGACTAGCGGGAGGGCCGCGGATACGCAGTATTTT. Its protein product is CASSVGTSGRAADTQYF. The chain carries TRBV9 and TRBJ2-3; 15 positions agree with TRBD2. Trimming removed 0 bases from V and 6 bases from J; junction bases left unmatched: 5. Germline-derived CDR1 and CDR2 are SGDLS and YYNGEE. The CDR3 has 17 amino acids.

The table lists this clone with a count of one. The CDR3 here is CATSDSLPGELFF. CDR3 nucleotide sequence: TGTGCCACTTCGGACAGCTTACCGGGGGAGCTGTTTTTT. The chain employs TRBV24-1 and TRBJ2-2; possible D gene TRBD1, 6 bases. Deletions cut 10 bases from V and 8 bases from J, with 16 bases between. The CDR3 is 13 amino acids. Per germline, CDR1 KGHDR and CDR2 SFDVKD.

V and J are TRBV28 and TRBJ2-3; D not resolved. Deletions cut 5 bases from V and 2 bases from J, with 5 bases between. This CDR3 spans 12 amino acids. Germline V gene sequence: CDR1 MDHEN, CDR2 SYDVKM. CDR3 sequence: CASSLSTDTQYF. The CDR3 DNA follows: TGTGCCAGCAGTCTGTCCACAGATACGCAGTATTTT.

This chain links TRBV5-6 with TRBJ2-5, with D maybe TRBD2 (5 bases). Between the trimmed V and J ends, which lost 3 bases and 4 bases, there was a span of 13 bases. Germline assignment: CDR1 SGHDT and CDR2 YYEEEE. This CDR3 has 14 amino acids. The CDR3 nucleotides read TGTGCCAGCAGCTCCGCCACAGAGGGAGAGACCCAGTACTTC. Its translation is CASSSATEGETQYF.

The V gene is TRBV12-3 or TRBV12-4, the J gene TRBJ2-7; 7 bases align to TRBD2. This CDR3 region has 13 residues. Trimming took 6 bases from V and 1 from J; bases not matched to a gene: 3. The chain's CDR3 is CASSPGLSYEQYF. The CDR3 DNA reads TGTGCCAGCAGCCCGGGACTATCCTACGAGCAGTACTTC.

CDR3 coding DNA: TGCGCCAGCAGCCGCATAGCTAGCGGGACTAGCACAGATACGCAGTATTTT. Translation gives CASSRIASGTSTDTQYF. V and J are TRBV4-1 and TRBJ2-3; 9 positions match TRBD2. Trimming removed 4 bases from V and 0 bases from J; junction bases left unmatched: 8. The germline V gene has CDR1 MGHRA and CDR2 YSYEKL. CDR3 length: 17 residues.

The chain joins TRBV30 to TRBJ2-1; TRBD2 might be the D (6 bases). Trimming took 5 bases from V and 4 from J, leaving 21 bases between them. Germline assignment: CDR1 GTSNPN and CDR2 SVGIG (reference sequence). The CDR3 spans 16 residues. In DNA form, the CDR3 reads TGTGCCTGGGATGGGACTCCCAGGGAACTATACAATGAGCAGTTCTTC. It specifies CAWDGTPRELYNEQFF.

This clone appeared once. The rearrangement joins TRBV19 to TRBJ1-1, with a tentative D call TRBD1 (5 bases). The CDR3 is 14 amino acids. CDR1 is LNHDA and CDR2 is SQIVND in the germline V gene (reference sequence). Between the trimmed V and J ends, which lost 4 bases and 3 bases, there was a span of 12 bases. The CDR3 spells CASSRTIGDTEAFF. Written as DNA, the CDR3 is TGTGCCAGTAGTAGAACAATAGGGGACACTGAAGCTTTCTTT.

In its sample, this clone was seen once. DNA for the CDR3: TGCAGCGTTGAAGTACGGGGGACAGATACGCAGTATTTT. It translates to CSVEVRGTDTQYF. V and J are TRBV29-1 and TRBJ2-3, with D maybe TRBD2 (6 bases). Looked up from germline, CDR1 is SQVTM and CDR2 is ANQGSEA. Deletions cut 1 base from V and 3 bases from J, with 8 bases between. This CDR3 contains 13 residues.

This clone has just one count. The chain carries TRBV9 and TRBJ1-3, with a possible D match to TRBD1 (5 bases). The CDR3 contains 16 residues. The germline V and J ends were trimmed by 2 bases and 0 bases, with 12 bases remaining between them. The germline CDR1 and CDR2 sequences are SGDLS and YYNGEE. The CDR3 sequence: CASSVSSQGSGNTIYF. The CDR3, as DNA: TGTGCCAGCAGCGTCTCCTCCCAGGGCTCTGGAAACACCATATATTTT.

This chain links TRBV10-3 with TRBJ1-5; weak D call: TRBD1 (5 bases). The CDR3 length is 14 residues. Trimming pared 6 bases from V and 4 bases from J, leaving 13 bases between. CDR1 and CDR2 (germline): ENHRY, SYGVKD. This CDR3 is CAISRDGSNQPQHF. The CDR3 DNA follows: TGTGCCATCAGCAGGGATGGCAGTAATCAGCCCCAGCATTTT.

V and J are TRBV19 and TRBJ2-1; TRBD2 is a possible D gene (6 bases). This CDR3 has 14 amino acids. The germline V gene has CDR1 LNHDA and CDR2 SQIVND (reference sequence). V lost 6 bases and J lost 1, with 10 bases in between. The CDR3 region is CASSMLASYNEQFF. The CDR3, as DNA: TGTGCCAGTAGCATGCTAGCGTCCTACAATGAGCAGTTCTTC. The full variable domain, its missing parts supplied by reference TRBV19 and TRBJ2-1, is DGGITQSPKYLFRKEGQNVTLSCEQNLNHDAMYWYRQDPGQGLRLIYYSQIVNDFQKGDIAEGYSVSREKKESFPLTVTSAQKNPTAFYLCASSMLASYNEQFFGPGTRLTVL.

As concerns this clone: Other nucleotide sequences in the sample specify the same CDR3. The chain is built from TRBV12-3 or TRBV12-4 and TRBJ2-5, with D possibly being TRBD1 (5 bases). Trimming removed 8 bases from V and 1 base from J, with 11 bases in between. CDR3 length: 13 amino acids. Here the CDR3 reads CASSTTGQETQYF. CDR3 sequence (DNA): TGTGCCAGCTCAACAACAGGCCAAGAGACCCAGTACTTC.

The J gene is TRBJ2-7, the V gene TRBV7-9; D might be TRBD1 (6 bases). The V gene lost 1 base and the J gene lost 2 bases, with 12 bases spanning the gap. In germline, CDR1 is SEHNR, CDR2 FQNEAQ (reference sequence). The CDR3 is 15 residues long. CDR3 DNA sequence: TGTGCCAGCAGCTTAGGACAGGCCAGTCCCTACGAGCAGTACTTC. It encodes CASSLGQASPYEQYF.

This clone appeared a single time. The chain joins TRBV6-5 to TRBJ2-3; D is perhaps TRBD2 (5 bases). Germline CDR1 and CDR2: MNHEY and SVGAGI. The CDR3 runs to 12 residues. V lost 7 bases and J lost 7, with 12 bases in between. The CDR3 region is CASTSFGNTQYF. For the CDR3, the DNA is TGTGCCAGCACCAGTTTCGGGAATACGCAGTATTTT.

The V and J genes are TRBV19 and TRBJ1-5; TRBD1 matches 9 bases. Trimming cost V 6 bases and J 7 bases; bases outside gene matches: 7. This CDR3 is built from 14 residues. CDR1 LNHDA and CDR2 SQIVND come from the germline V gene (reference sequence). In DNA, the CDR3 is TGTGCCAGTAGGGAACAGGGGGCCGACCAGCCCCAGCATTTT. As protein: CASREQGADQPQHF.

V gene TRBV6-2 or TRBV6-3 combines with J gene TRBJ2-2; 11 nucleotides match TRBD1. CDR1 is MNHEY, CDR2 SVGEGT, per germline. The CDR3 sequence is 15 residues long. With V trimmed by 5 bases and J by 6 bases, 5 bases remained unmatched. CDR3 nucleotides: TGTGCCAGCAGTAAGGACAGGGGGCGTCCCGGGGAGCTGTTTTTT. Translated, it gives CASSKDRGRPGELFF.

The CDR3 DNA is TGTGCCAGCAGCTCTCTAGCGGGAGGGCTTATAGATACGCAGTATTTT. This sequence encodes CASSSLAGGLIDTQYF. This chain uses TRBV5-6 with TRBJ2-3; 12 bases match TRBD2. Trimming removed 3 bases from V and 5 bases from J; junction bases left unmatched: 7. Germline values: CDR1 SGHDT, CDR2 YYEEEE. This CDR3 has 16 residues.